This is a list of T cell receptor beta chains from one sample in a study of T-cell reconstitution after alpha-beta-depleted transplantation in children. TCRdb reanalysed the PCR reads using MiXCR and keeps one entry per CDR3 protein. The data hold about 290,000 distinct CDR3 sequences, with roughly 9.1% observed a single time. The specimen was PBMCs, collected before TCRalphabeta/CD19-depleted stem cell transplant. Receptors were obtained from a boy younger than two with acute myeloid leukemia, due to receive a stem cell transplant. CDR3s include the opening cysteine and the closing phenylalanine or tryptophan. A D gene is named only where the DNA matches it firmly. Part of the rows lack a size; the others show once, few, many or a class for expanded clones.

TRBV9	TRBJ2-5	.	many	CASSVKIALSQTQYF	TGTGCCAGCAGCGTAAAAATAGCGCTGAGTCAGACCCAGTACTTC
TRBV13	TRBJ2-5	TRBD1	.	CASSPGQGAKETQYF	TGTGCCAGCAGCCCCGGACAGGGGGCAAAAGAGACCCAGTACTTC
TRBV6-2/TRBV6-3	TRBJ2-3	.	many	CASSYGPIRRTDTQYF	TGTGCCAGCAGTTACGGTCCTATCCGGAGGACAGATACGCAGTATTTT
TRBV21-1	TRBJ2-4	.	many	CASSKIGTPKNIQYF	TGTGCCAGCAGCAAAATCGGGACACCCAAAAACATTCAGTACTTC
TRBV12-3/TRBV12-4	TRBJ1-1	TRBD1	.	CASSPPRTGGMNTEAFF	TGTGCCAGCAGTCCGCCTAGGACAGGGGGAATGAACACTGAAGCTTTCTTT
TRBV9	TRBJ2-3	.	many	CASSYRLGDTQYF	TGTGCCAGCAGCTACCGTCTTGGAGATACGCAGTATTTT
TRBV30	TRBJ2-3	.	.	CAWSVHDTQYF	TGTGCCTGGAGTGTACATGATACGCAGTATTTT
TRBV4-3	TRBJ2-5	TRBD2	many	CASSQGVQLAGVETQYF	TGCGCCAGCAGCCAAGGGGTGCAACTAGCGGGAGTTGAGACCCAGTACTTC
TRBV7-2	TRBJ1-4	.	few	CASSLARGKANEKLFF	TGTGCCAGCAGCTTAGCGCGGGGGAAGGCTAATGAAAAACTGTTTTTT
TRBV9	TRBJ2-1	.	.	CASSPRQGPYNEQFF	TGTGCCAGCAGCCCCCGGCAGGGGCCCTACAATGAGCAGTTCTTC
TRBV2	TRBJ2-7	.	many	CASSDVGWIYYEQYF	TGTGCCAGCAGTGACGTGGGATGGATATACTACGAGCAGTACTTC
TRBV19	TRBJ2-4	.	.	CASSDSTVGAKNIQYF	TGTGCCAGTAGTGATTCGACCGTCGGAGCCAAAAACATTCAGTACTTC
TRBV7-6	TRBJ2-2	TRBD2	many	CASSLRLAGALGTGELFF	TGTGCCAGCAGCTTAAGACTAGCGGGAGCCCTGGGGACCGGGGAGCTGTTTTTT
TRBV20-1	TRBJ2-1	TRBD2	.	CSARRLAGPYNEQFF	TGCAGTGCTAGAAGACTAGCGGGACCTTACAATGAGCAGTTCTTC
TRBV15	TRBJ2-5	.	few	CATSREYREETQYF	TGTGCCACCAGCAGAGAATACAGGGAAGAGACCCAGTACTTC
TRBV9	TRBJ2-7	.	many	CASSASAPTGEQYF	TGTGCCAGCAGCGCCTCAGCGCCTACGGGTGAGCAGTACTTC
TRBV5-1	TRBJ2-1	TRBD2	many	CASSLTSGIAYNEQFF	TGCGCCAGCAGCCTGACTAGCGGAATTGCCTACAATGAGCAGTTCTTC
TRBV7-3	TRBJ2-2	.	.	CASSLDENTGELFF	TGTGCCAGCAGCTTAGACGAGAACACCGGGGAGCTGTTTTTT
TRBV12-3/TRBV12-4	TRBJ2-2	TRBD1	.	CASSRDRRETTGELFF	TGTGCCAGCAGTCGGGACAGGAGGGAAACCACCGGGGAGCTGTTTTTT
TRBV9	TRBJ2-7	.	many	CASSGRDRSYEQYF	TGTGCCAGCAGCGGGCGAGACAGGTCCTACGAGCAGTACTTC
TRBV4-1	TRBJ2-3	.	few	CASSQATRNTQYF	TGCGCCAGCAGCCAGGCGACCCGAAATACGCAGTATTTT
TRBV7-9	TRBJ2-2	.	many	CASSSNPQGNTGELFF	TGTGCCAGCAGCTCAAATCCACAGGGGAACACCGGGGAGCTGTTTTTT
TRBV3-1	TRBJ2-5	.	many	CASSQVGRLGETQYF	TGTGCCAGCAGCCAAGTGGGCAGGTTGGGAGAGACCCAGTACTTC
TRBV15	TRBJ2-5	TRBD2	many	CANKTSGAPRAQYF	TGTGCCAACAAGACTAGCGGGGCCCCCAGAGCCCAGTACTTC
TRBV23-1	TRBJ1-5	.	few	CASSNRSNQPQHF	TGCGCCAGCTCTAACAGAAGCAATCAGCCCCAGCATTTT
TRBV4-2	TRBJ2-3	TRBD1	many	CASSQDRQGAVPDTQYF	TGTGCCAGCAGCCAAGACCGACAGGGGGCAGTACCAGATACGCAGTATTTT
TRBV7-3	TRBJ2-2	TRBD2	many	CASSLLPTTSGQTGELFF	TGTGCCAGCAGCTTACTCCCAACGACTAGCGGGCAAACCGGGGAGCTGTTTTTT
TRBV20-1	TRBJ2-7	TRBD2	.	CSAGLAGVTTYKQYF	TGCAGTGCTGGACTAGCGGGGGTGACAACCTACAAGCAGTACTTC
TRBV7-2	TRBJ2-2	.	.	CASSREGHTGELFF	TGTGCCAGCAGCCGAGAAGGCCACACCGGGGAGCTGTTTTTT
TRBV5-1	TRBJ2-7	TRBD2	many	CASSRTPYSGKWEQYF	TGCGCCAGCAGCCGAACTCCGTACAGCGGGAAGTGGGAGCAGTACTTC
TRBV3-1	TRBJ2-3	.	.	CASSQDSQESTDTQYF	TGTGCCAGCAGCCAAGATTCACAGGAGAGCACAGATACGCAGTATTTT
TRBV28	TRBJ2-1	TRBD2	many	CASSHTSGGAVYNEQFF	TGTGCCAGCAGTCATACTAGCGGGGGGGCAGTCTACAATGAGCAGTTCTTC
TRBV10-3	TRBJ2-7	.	many	CAISESGEQYF	TGTGCCATCAGTGAGTCTGGGGAGCAGTACTTC
TRBV5-1	TRBJ2-7	TRBD1	many	CASSSGQGGNEQYF	TGCGCCAGCAGCTCCGGACAGGGGGGAAACGAGCAGTACTTC
TRBV29-1	TRBJ2-1	TRBD2	many	CSVGGGYNEQFF	TGCAGCGTTGGGGGGGGATACAATGAGCAGTTCTTC
TRBV5-1	TRBJ2-3	TRBD1	.	CASYGTGSVDTQYF	TGCGCCAGCTACGGGACAGGGTCCGTTGATACGCAGTATTTT
TRBV7-9	TRBJ2-3	.	many	CASSPLALTDTQYF	TGTGCCAGCAGCCCCCTGGCGCTCACAGATACGCAGTATTTT
TRBV11-3	TRBJ2-2	TRBD1	many	CASSLGQGATAGELFF	TGTGCCAGCAGCTTGGGACAGGGGGCGACGGCCGGGGAGCTGTTTTTT
TRBV28	TRBJ1-4	.	many	CASSFYGVEKLFF	TGTGCCAGCAGTTTTTATGGGGTTGAAAAACTGTTTTTT
TRBV12-3/TRBV12-4	TRBJ1-5	TRBD1	many	CASRGTVNQPQHF	TGTGCCAGCAGGGGGACAGTCAATCAGCCCCAGCATTTT
TRBV12-3/TRBV12-4	TRBJ2-5	.	few	CASSLLAAQETQYF	TGTGCCAGCAGCTTGCTAGCCGCACAAGAGACCCAGTACTTC
TRBV7-2	TRBJ2-5	TRBD1	medium-sized	CASSWDRPYQETQYF	TGTGCCAGCAGCTGGGACAGGCCCTACCAAGAGACCCAGTACTTC
TRBV11-2	TRBJ2-7	.	.	CASSLDGYYEQYF	TGTGCCAGCAGCTTAGACGGATACTACGAGCAGTACTTC
TRBV4-2	TRBJ2-7	.	many	CASSQEGMGYEQYF	TGTGCCAGCAGCCAAGAAGGCATGGGCTACGAGCAGTACTTC
TRBV29-1	TRBJ2-6	TRBD1	many	CSVPGTAGANVLTF	TGCAGCGTCCCAGGGACAGCTGGGGCCAACGTCCTGACTTTC
TRBV12-3/TRBV12-4	TRBJ1-1	.	many	CASSFNLNTEAFF	TGTGCCAGCAGTTTTAATTTGAACACTGAAGCTTTCTTT
TRBV29-1	TRBJ2-7	.	many	CSVEYRHGYEQYF	TGCAGCGTTGAGTACAGGCACGGCTACGAGCAGTACTTC
TRBV2	TRBJ2-3	.	few	CASSPTSGTPDTQYF	TGTGCCAGCAGCCCCACTTCAGGGACCCCAGATACGCAGTATTTT
TRBV24-1	TRBJ2-2	.	many	CATSDFVNTGELFF	TGTGCCACCAGTGATTTTGTTAACACCGGGGAGCTGTTTTTT
TRBV11-2	TRBJ2-1	TRBD1	.	CASSGPGQGSRNSYNEQFF	TGTGCCAGCAGCGGACCGGGACAGGGTTCAAGGAACTCCTACAATGAGCAGTTCTTC
TRBV12-3/TRBV12-4	TRBJ2-7	TRBD2	many	CASSLARTRMYF	TGTGCCAGCAGTTTAGCAAGGACTAGAATGTACTTC
TRBV11-2	TRBJ1-2	TRBD1	many	CASSFGQGDGYTF	TGTGCCAGCAGCTTCGGACAGGGGGATGGCTACACCTTC
TRBV5-5	TRBJ1-6	.	.	CASSLAPSSYNSPLHF	TGTGCCAGCAGCTTGGCGCCGAGCTCCTATAATTCACCCCTCCACTTT
TRBV5-5	TRBJ2-7	.	many	CASSSRGHEQYF	TGTGCCAGCAGCAGCAGGGGTCACGAGCAGTACTTC
TRBV7-3	TRBJ2-1	TRBD1	many	CASSWDRGSNEQFF	TGTGCCAGCAGCTGGGACAGGGGATCCAATGAGCAGTTCTTC
TRBV7-9	TRBJ2-7	.	many	CASSLEASAYEQYF	TGTGCCAGCAGCTTAGAGGCCAGCGCCTACGAGCAGTACTTC
TRBV9	TRBJ2-1	TRBD1	many	CASTGTGYNEQFF	TGTGCCAGCACCGGGACAGGCTACAATGAGCAGTTCTTC
TRBV28	TRBJ1-6	.	many	CASSSGGQYNSPLHF	TGTGCCAGCAGTAGCGGGGGGCAATATAATTCACCCCTCCACTTT